This is a list of T cell receptor beta chains from one sample in a study of OX40 agonist ivuxolimab in advanced cancers. Measured with immunoSEQ multiplex PCR; TCRdb has only the in-frame clones, and not every one. Among 60,000 or so clones listed, about nine tenths were seen once. The input for sequencing was CD4+ or CD8+ T cells sorted from blood, taken in a trial of the OX40 agonist ivuxolimab. These receptors all come from an adult with an advanced solid tumor such as melanoma, head and neck, liver or kidney cancer. CDR3s include the opening cysteine and the closing phenylalanine or tryptophan. D genes are given only for firm matches. Where a row states a size, it is once, few, many or the class of an expanded clone; other rows omit it.

clone_size	v_call	d_call	j_call	cdr3_nt	cdr3_aa
-	TRBV7-3	-	TRBJ2-3	TGTGCCAGCAGCTTAACCGGTGGCACAGATACGCAGTATTTT	CASSLTGGTDTQYF
-	TRBV28	-	TRBJ1-2	TGTGCCAGCAGTTTCAGGCTGAACTATGGCTACACCTTC	CASSFRLNYGYTF
-	TRBV28	TRBD2	TRBJ2-1	TGTGCCAGCAGTCGCCCCCTGATCGCGGGGGGGCGAAATGAGCAGTTCTTC	CASSRPLIAGGRNEQFF
-	TRBV6-6	-	TRBJ2-1	TGTGCCAGCAGTTACTGGGGTGCCTACAATGAGCAGTTCTTC	CASSYWGAYNEQFF
-	TRBV6-5	TRBD2	TRBJ2-2	TGTGCCAGCAGTTACGCGAGACTAGCGGGGAGGAAGCTGTTTTTT	CASSYARLAGRKLFF
-	TRBV9	-	TRBJ2-1	TGTGCCAGCAGCGCCTACCTAAACAATGAGCAGTTCTTC	CASSAYLNNEQFF
-	TRBV30	TRBD2	TRBJ2-3	TGTGCCTGGAGTGTTATTGGGGTAGCGGGAGCTCGAGATACGCAGTATTTT	CAWSVIGVAGARDTQYF
-	TRBV5-6	-	TRBJ2-1	TGTGCCAGCAGCTTGTACAATGAGCAGTTCTTC	CASSLYNEQFF
-	TRBV7-8	-	TRBJ2-7	TGTGCCAGCAGCCTCTCTAAGACCTACGAGCAGTACTTC	CASSLSKTYEQYF
-	TRBV27	-	TRBJ2-1	TGTGCCAGCAGTTTGTATGGGACCAGAAGTTCAAGGTATGAGCAGTTCTTC	CASSLYGTRSSRYEQFF
-	TRBV6-6	-	TRBJ1-1	TGTGCCAGCAGTTACACCCCAAAGGGGAACACTGAAGCTTTCTTT	CASSYTPKGNTEAFF
once	TRBV14	TRBD1	TRBJ1-2	TGTGCCAGCAGCCAGTGGACAGGGCAAGGCTACACCTTC	CASSQWTGQGYTF
-	TRBV9	TRBD2	TRBJ2-2	TGTGCCAGCAGCGGAGGGATGGGACTAGCGGGAGGGGACACCGGGGAGCTGTTTTTT	CASSGGMGLAGGDTGELFF
-	TRBV9	-	TRBJ2-7	TGTGCCAGCAGCGTAGGGGGGGCCACCTACGAGCAGTACTTC	CASSVGGATYEQYF
-	TRBV30	-	TRBJ2-3	TGTGCCTGGAGTGGGGTTTTGGATACGCAGTATTTT	CAWSGVLDTQYF
few	TRBV28	-	TRBJ1-2	TGTGCCAGCAGTTTACCTGACTATGGCTACACCTTC	CASSLPDYGYTF
-	TRBV18	-	TRBJ1-5	TGTGCCAGCTCTCTTACCGGGGAGAGGGGCAATCAGCCCCAGCATTTT	CASSLTGERGNQPQHF
once	TRBV11-2	-	TRBJ2-5	TGTGCCAGCAGCCAAGGGGGAGAGACCCAGTACTTC	CASSQGGETQYF
-	TRBV15	-	TRBJ2-7	TGTGCCACCAGCGGACAGCTGACTCCCGAGCAGTACTTC	CATSGQLTPEQYF
-	TRBV2	TRBD2	TRBJ2-1	TGTGCCAGCAGTGATAGTTCGGGGGGGACTGAGCAGTTCTTC	CASSDSSGGTEQFF
-	TRBV19	TRBD2	TRBJ2-3	TGTGCCAGTAGTATTGGAGCTAGCGGGGTCACAGATACGCAGTATTTT	CASSIGASGVTDTQYF
-	TRBV9	TRBD2	TRBJ2-1	TGTGCCAGCAGCGTAGGGGGTAGCGGGAGCGGGAATGAGCAGTTCTTC	CASSVGGSGSGNEQFF
-	TRBV9	-	TRBJ1-4	TGTGCCAGCAGCGTAGATTCGGGATCAACTAATGAAAAACTGTTTTTT	CASSVDSGSTNEKLFF
-	TRBV19	TRBD2	TRBJ2-1	TGTGCCAGTAGTACTCCCCGGACTAGCGGGAGAAATGAGCAGTTCTTC	CASSTPRTSGRNEQFF